The 4 T cell receptor beta chains below all came from one sample that was sequenced in a study of shared clonotypes between healthy human individuals. Assay: immunoSEQ multiplex PCR; the TCRdb copy retains only in-frame clones and omits some. The table has approximately 700,000 clones, about three quarters seen once. The source material was memory CD4+ T cells sorted from blood. The subset was: CD45RA-negative fraction. The receptors here all came from a woman in her thirties in good health.

For this clone: Distinct nucleotide sequences in the sample also encode this CDR3. This sequence joins TRBV11-2 and TRBJ2-2, with 8 bases that match TRBD1. This CDR3 is 14 amino acids long. The V and J ends lost 2 bases and 5 bases, in that order; junction bases with no gene match: 1. The V gene's germline CDR1 is SGHAT and CDR2 FQNNGV. CDR3 loop: CASSLQGATGELFF. CDR3 nucleotide sequence: TGTGCCAGCAGCTTACAGGGGGCTACCGGGGAGCTGTTTTTT.

V is TRBV5-1 and J is TRBJ1-4; no clear D gene. This CDR3 is 14 amino acids long. Germline values: CDR1 SGHRS, CDR2 YFSETQ. The V gene lost 2 bases and the J gene lost 4 bases, with 9 bases spanning the gap. The CDR3 DNA is TGCGCCAGCAGCTTCTGGGGATATAATGAAAAACTGTTTTTT. This gives the protein CASSFWGYNEKLFF.

With respect to this clone: At one end the junction does not follow the germline gene, possibly because of a read error. J is TRBJ1-5 and V is TRBV5-5; unclear D gene. The CDR3 length is 15 residues. Germline V gene lookup returns CDR1 SGHKS and CDR2 YYEKEE (reference sequence). For the CDR3, the DNA is TGTGCCAGCAGCTTGGTGGCTCACAGCAGTCAGCCCCAGCATTTT. It encodes CASSLVAHSSQPQHF.

The genes are TRBV7-2 and TRBJ2-6, with D unclear. From germline, CDR1 is SGHTA and CDR2 FQGNSA. V lost 8 bases and J lost 0, with 5 bases in between. The CDR3 runs 13 residues. DNA for the CDR3: TGTGCCAGCGCTGCCTCTGGGGCCAACGTCCTGACTTTC. Protein sequence: CASAASGANVLTF.